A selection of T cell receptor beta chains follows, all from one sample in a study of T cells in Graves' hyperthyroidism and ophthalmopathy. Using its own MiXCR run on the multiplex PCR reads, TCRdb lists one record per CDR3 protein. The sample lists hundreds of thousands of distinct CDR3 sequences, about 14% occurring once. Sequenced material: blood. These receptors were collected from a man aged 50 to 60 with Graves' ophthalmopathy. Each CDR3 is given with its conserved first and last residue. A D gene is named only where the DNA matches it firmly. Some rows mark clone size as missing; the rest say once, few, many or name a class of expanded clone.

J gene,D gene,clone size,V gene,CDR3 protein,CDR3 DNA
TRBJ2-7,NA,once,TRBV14,CASSQDPGQSYEQYF,TGTGCCAGCAGCCAAGATCCTGGGCAGTCCTACGAGCAGTACTTC
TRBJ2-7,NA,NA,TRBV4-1,CASSQVVGYPYEQYF,TGCGCCAGCAGCCAAGTGGTCGGGTACCCCTACGAGCAGTACTTC
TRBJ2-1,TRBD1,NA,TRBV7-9,CASSLEGGRGTNEQFF,TGTGCCAGCAGCTTAGAAGGGGGCCGTGGGACAAATGAGCAGTTCTTC
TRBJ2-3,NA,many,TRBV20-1,CSAPEVITDTQYF,TGCAGTGCTCCTGAGGTAATCACAGATACGCAGTATTTT
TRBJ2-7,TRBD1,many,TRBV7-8,CASSFQGDRSHEQYF,TGTGCCAGCAGCTTTCAAGGGGACAGGTCCCACGAGCAGTACTTC
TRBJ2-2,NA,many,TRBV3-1,CASSQEIGELFF,TGTGCCAGCAGCCAAGAGATCGGGGAGCTGTTTTTT
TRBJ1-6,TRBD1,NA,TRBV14,CASSGQDTNSPLHF,TGTGCCAGCAGCGGACAGGACACAAATTCACCCCTCCACTTT
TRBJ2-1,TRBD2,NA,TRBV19,CASSPEGAGGSNEQFF,TGTGCCAGTAGTCCGGAGGGTGCGGGGGGTAGCAATGAGCAGTTCTTC
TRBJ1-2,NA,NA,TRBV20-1,CSARDASGEAYGYTF,TGCAGTGCTAGAGATGCTTCAGGGGAGGCTTATGGCTACACCTTC
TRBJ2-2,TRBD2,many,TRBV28,CARGTSGKTGELFF,TGTGCCAGGGGGACTAGCGGGAAGACCGGGGAGCTGTTTTTT
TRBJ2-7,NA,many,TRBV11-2,CASSRYSYEQYF,TGTGCCAGCAGCAGATACTCCTACGAGCAGTACTTC
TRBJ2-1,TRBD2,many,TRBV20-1,CSAREPLAGVSDEQFF,TGCAGTGCTAGAGAACCCCTAGCGGGAGTGTCAGATGAGCAGTTCTTC
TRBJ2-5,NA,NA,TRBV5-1,CASSLDAGPETQYF,TGCGCCAGCAGCTTGGATGCGGGGCCAGAGACCCAGTACTTC
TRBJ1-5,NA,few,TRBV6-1,CASREGVRGINQPQHF,TGTGCCAGCAGGGAAGGGGTACGCGGGATCAATCAGCCCCAGCATTTT
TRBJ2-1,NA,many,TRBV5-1,CASSLIPRSDEQFF,TGCGCCAGCAGCTTGATCCCAAGGAGCGATGAGCAGTTCTTC
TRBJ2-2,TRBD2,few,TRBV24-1,CATSDWGGPGELFF,TGTGCCACCAGTGATTGGGGGGGACCCGGGGAGCTGTTTTTT
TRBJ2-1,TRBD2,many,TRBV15,CATSRGLAGGYNEQFF,TGTGCCACCAGCAGAGGTCTAGCGGGGGGCTACAATGAGCAGTTCTTC
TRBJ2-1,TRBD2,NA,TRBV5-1,CASSLGGGALYNEQFF,TGCGCCAGCAGCTTGGGGGGAGGGGCTCTATACAATGAGCAGTTCTTC
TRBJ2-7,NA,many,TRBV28,CASRPARGPIGSYEQYF,TGTGCCAGCAGGCCAGCCCGGGGACCTATAGGCTCCTACGAGCAGTACTTC
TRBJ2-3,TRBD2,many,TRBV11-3,CASRVTSGKDTQYF,TGTGCCAGCCGTGTAACTAGCGGGAAGGATACGCAGTATTTT
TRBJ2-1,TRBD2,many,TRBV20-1,CSARWAGGNEQFF,TGCAGTGCTAGATGGGCGGGGGGGAATGAGCAGTTCTTC
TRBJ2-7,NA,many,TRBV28,CASSSISHTGYYEQYF,TGTGCCAGCAGTTCTATAAGCCATACGGGGTACTACGAGCAGTACTTC
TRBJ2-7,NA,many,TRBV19,CASSMSGVSSYEQYF,TGTGCCAGTAGTATGAGCGGAGTGAGCTCCTACGAGCAGTACTTC
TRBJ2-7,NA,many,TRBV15,CATSRPHGSSLEQYF,TGTGCCACCAGCAGACCCCACGGGTCCTCCCTCGAGCAGTACTTC
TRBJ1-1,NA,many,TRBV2,CASSVSGASEAFF,TGTGCCAGCAGTGTATCAGGGGCCTCTGAAGCTTTCTTT
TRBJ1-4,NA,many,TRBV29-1,CSVNGQRETNEKLFF,TGCAGCGTCAACGGACAGAGAGAAACTAATGAAAAACTGTTTTTT
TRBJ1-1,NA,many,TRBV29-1,CSVVGRWTEAFF,TGCAGCGTTGTGGGGCGTTGGACTGAAGCTTTCTTT
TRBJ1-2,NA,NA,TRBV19,CASSIEPGLFSGYTF,TGTGCCAGTAGTATAGAACCGGGCCTTTTTAGTGGCTACACCTTC
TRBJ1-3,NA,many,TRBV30,CAWSVGDGGGNTIYF,TGTGCCTGGAGTGTTGGGGATGGGGGTGGAAACACCATATATTTT
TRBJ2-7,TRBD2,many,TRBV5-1,CASSPGLAENYEQYF,TGCGCCAGCAGCCCGGGGCTAGCGGAAAATTACGAGCAGTACTTC